Listed below are T cell receptor beta chains from one sample, sequenced in a study of blood T cell repertoires in COVID-19. Assay used: immunoSEQ multiplex PCR; TCRdb lists only in-frame clones, some missing. This sample has 60,000 or so clones, with roughly four fifths found just once. The sequenced sample consisted of peripheral blood. These receptors were collected from a woman between 45 and 65 years old with active or convalescent COVID-19. Both conserved end residues are part of each CDR3. Each record gives: V gene, clone size, D gene, J gene, CDR3 DNA, CDR3 protein. D genes are given only for firm matches. Size is stated for part of the rows, as once, few or many counts, or as a class when the clone is expanded.

v_call: TRBV2
clone_size: NA
d_call: TRBD1
j_call: TRBJ1-6
cdr3_nt: TGTGCCAGCAGTCAAAACAGGGGAGAAGGTTCACCCCTCCACTTT
cdr3_aa: CASSQNRGEGSPLHF

v_call: TRBV7-8
clone_size: NA
d_call: NA
j_call: TRBJ2-1
cdr3_nt: TGTGCCAGCAGCCGAGGGGGCGGGATTCACAATGAGCAGTTCTTC
cdr3_aa: CASSRGGGIHNEQFF

v_call: TRBV4-1
clone_size: NA
d_call: TRBD2
j_call: TRBJ2-7
cdr3_nt: TGCGCCAGCAGCCAAGGCCTAGCGGAAATCTACGAGCAGTACTTC
cdr3_aa: CASSQGLAEIYEQYF

v_call: TRBV19
clone_size: NA
d_call: NA
j_call: TRBJ1-2
cdr3_nt: TGTGCCAGTAGTCCGTCTACGTTCTCCGGACAGATCCTAAGGGCTGGCTACACCTTC
cdr3_aa: CASSPSTFSGQILRAGYTF

v_call: TRBV6-2/TRBV6-3
clone_size: NA
d_call: NA
j_call: TRBJ2-7
cdr3_nt: TGTGCCAGCAGCCGTCCCGGGACAAAATCCTACGAGCAGTACTTC
cdr3_aa: CASSRPGTKSYEQYF

v_call: TRBV5-1
clone_size: once
d_call: TRBD2
j_call: TRBJ2-2
cdr3_nt: TGCGCCAGCAGTCGGGGCACTAGCGGGGGTCCGAACACCGGGGAGCTGTTTTTT
cdr3_aa: CASSRGTSGGPNTGELFF

v_call: TRBV19
clone_size: NA
d_call: NA
j_call: TRBJ1-6
cdr3_nt: TGTGCCAGCGGGTTCTATAATTCACCCCTCCACTTT
cdr3_aa: CASGFYNSPLHF

v_call: TRBV7-3
clone_size: NA
d_call: NA
j_call: TRBJ2-1
cdr3_nt: TGTGCCAGCAGCTTAACGGGGGCAGGCGGCAATGAGCAGTTCTTC
cdr3_aa: CASSLTGAGGNEQFF

v_call: TRBV3-1/TRBV3-2
clone_size: NA
d_call: NA
j_call: TRBJ2-3
cdr3_nt: TGTGCCAGCAGCCCCCGGGACTCCCTTAGCACAGATACGCAGTATTTT
cdr3_aa: CASSPRDSLSTDTQYF

v_call: TRBV4-3
clone_size: few
d_call: NA
j_call: TRBJ1-4
cdr3_nt: TGCGCCAGCAGCCAAGCTTTACAGGGTACTAATGAAAAACTGTTTTTT
cdr3_aa: CASSQALQGTNEKLFF

v_call: TRBV7-9
clone_size: NA
d_call: NA
j_call: TRBJ1-1
cdr3_nt: TGTGCCAGCAGCTTAGAGTGGGCAGGGCCTAGAAACACTGAAGCTTTCTTT
cdr3_aa: CASSLEWAGPRNTEAFF

v_call: TRBV19
clone_size: NA
d_call: NA
j_call: TRBJ1-1
cdr3_nt: TGTGCCAGTAGTATTACGGGGTACAGAAGACTGGGATGGACTGAAGCTTTCTTT
cdr3_aa: CASSITGYRRLGWTEAFF

v_call: TRBV14
clone_size: NA
d_call: TRBD1
j_call: TRBJ1-4
cdr3_nt: TGTGCCAGCAGCCAAGGGGCCGGTAGGGGGCCCAGCTATGAAAAACTGTTTTTT
cdr3_aa: CASSQGAGRGPSYEKLFF

v_call: TRBV7-8
clone_size: NA
d_call: TRBD1
j_call: TRBJ2-5
cdr3_nt: TGTGCCAGCAGCCACACATCCGACAGGGACCAAGAGACCCAGTACTTC
cdr3_aa: CASSHTSDRDQETQYF

v_call: TRBV11-2
clone_size: NA
d_call: NA
j_call: TRBJ1-1
cdr3_nt: TGTGCCAGCAGGTCGCAGGGGCCGGCTGAAGCTTTCTTT
cdr3_aa: CASRSQGPAEAFF

v_call: TRBV12-3/TRBV12-4
clone_size: NA
d_call: NA
j_call: TRBJ2-7
cdr3_nt: TGTGCCAGCAGGCAGCAGGGGTACGGCGAGCAGTACTTC
cdr3_aa: CASRQQGYGEQYF

v_call: TRBV11-3
clone_size: once
d_call: TRBD1
j_call: TRBJ2-2
cdr3_nt: TGTGCCAGCAGCCGAGGGGGCCGGGAGCTGTTTTTT
cdr3_aa: CASSRGGRELFF

v_call: TRBV30
clone_size: NA
d_call: NA
j_call: TRBJ1-5
cdr3_nt: TGTGCCTGGAGTCGGGGGATTGCAGGTCAGCCCCAGCATTTT
cdr3_aa: CAWSRGIAGQPQHF

v_call: TRBV7-2
clone_size: NA
d_call: TRBD1
j_call: TRBJ2-7
cdr3_nt: TGTGCCAGCAGCTTAGCGGGACAGGGGGTTAACGAGCAGTACTTC
cdr3_aa: CASSLAGQGVNEQYF

v_call: TRBV7-7
clone_size: NA
d_call: TRBD2
j_call: TRBJ2-1
cdr3_nt: TGTGCTAGCAGCCCGGCCGGACTAGCGGGCTACAATGAGCAGTTCTTC
cdr3_aa: CASSPAGLAGYNEQFF

v_call: TRBV6-2/TRBV6-3
clone_size: NA
d_call: NA
j_call: TRBJ1-1
cdr3_nt: TGTGCCAGCAGTTACCGTCGGGGTTCTGGGGACACTGAAGCTTTCTTT
cdr3_aa: CASSYRRGSGDTEAFF

v_call: TRBV5-1
clone_size: NA
d_call: TRBD1
j_call: TRBJ1-2
cdr3_nt: TGCGCCAGCAGCTTGATCCAGGGGGGTAACTATGGCTACACCTTC
cdr3_aa: CASSLIQGGNYGYTF

v_call: TRBV6-6
clone_size: NA
d_call: NA
j_call: TRBJ1-1
cdr3_nt: TGTGCCAGCAGTTACCGGGACACCGGGGCCACTGAAGCTTTCTTT
cdr3_aa: CASSYRDTGATEAFF

v_call: TRBV6-2/TRBV6-3
clone_size: NA
d_call: NA
j_call: TRBJ2-6
cdr3_nt: TGTGCCAGCAGTTACGCCGTCCCAGGACTTGGGGCCAACGTCCTGACTTTC
cdr3_aa: CASSYAVPGLGANVLTF

v_call: TRBV29-1
clone_size: NA
d_call: NA
j_call: TRBJ2-2
cdr3_nt: TGCAGCGTTGAAGATCGACAGGACAGTTCGAACACCGGGGAGCTGTTTTTT
cdr3_aa: CSVEDRQDSSNTGELFF

v_call: TRBV3-1/TRBV3-2
clone_size: few
d_call: TRBD2
j_call: TRBJ2-1
cdr3_nt: TGTGCCAGCAGCCAAGCAGGACTAGCGGGAGGGGGCAATGAGCAGTTCTTC
cdr3_aa: CASSQAGLAGGGNEQFF

v_call: TRBV7-2
clone_size: NA
d_call: NA
j_call: TRBJ1-2
cdr3_nt: TGTGCCAGCAGCTTAGAACGTTCCACATACTATGGCTACACCTTC
cdr3_aa: CASSLERSTYYGYTF

v_call: TRBV9
clone_size: NA
d_call: NA
j_call: TRBJ2-3
cdr3_nt: TGTGCCAGCAGCGTAAGCTTAGCAACGGCCGCGGCGCAGTATTTT
cdr3_aa: CASSVSLATAAAQYF

v_call: TRBV19
clone_size: few
d_call: TRBD2
j_call: TRBJ2-1
cdr3_nt: TGTGCCAGTAGTATAGGGACTAGCGGAAACAATGAGCAGTTCTTC
cdr3_aa: CASSIGTSGNNEQFF

v_call: TRBV7-2
clone_size: NA
d_call: NA
j_call: TRBJ2-7
cdr3_nt: TGTGCCAGCAGCCCCTCTGGGCTGTCCTCCTACGAGCAGTACTTC
cdr3_aa: CASSPSGLSSYEQYF

v_call: TRBV5-1
clone_size: few
d_call: NA
j_call: TRBJ2-7
cdr3_nt: TGCGCCAGCAGCTTGAAGGGGGGGCTCTCCTACGAGCAGTACTTC
cdr3_aa: CASSLKGGLSYEQYF

v_call: TRBV5-4
clone_size: NA
d_call: NA
j_call: TRBJ2-1
cdr3_nt: TGTGCCAGCAGCTTGGCGGGACTGAGCTCCTACAATGAGCAGTTCTTC
cdr3_aa: CASSLAGLSSYNEQFF

v_call: TRBV16
clone_size: NA
d_call: TRBD1
j_call: TRBJ1-2
cdr3_nt: TGTGCCAGCAGTCCAATCAACAGGGGGGACTATGGCTACACCTTC
cdr3_aa: CASSPINRGDYGYTF

v_call: TRBV7-9
clone_size: few
d_call: NA
j_call: TRBJ1-1
cdr3_nt: TGTGCCAGCAGCTTCGTCTCCAGGGCGAACACTGAAGCTTTCTTT
cdr3_aa: CASSFVSRANTEAFF

v_call: TRBV19
clone_size: NA
d_call: NA
j_call: TRBJ2-1
cdr3_nt: TGTGCCAGCTCCGCTCCGGCGGGATACGAGCAGTTCTTC
cdr3_aa: CASSAPAGYEQFF

v_call: TRBV18
clone_size: NA
d_call: TRBD2
j_call: TRBJ2-1
cdr3_nt: TGTGCCAGCTCACCGCGGGAGTACAATGAGCAGTTCTTC
cdr3_aa: CASSPREYNEQFF

v_call: TRBV7-2
clone_size: NA
d_call: NA
j_call: TRBJ1-2
cdr3_nt: TGTGCCAGCAGCTTAGACAGGTCTGGTGGCTACACCTTC
cdr3_aa: CASSLDRSGGYTF

v_call: TRBV6-2/TRBV6-3
clone_size: NA
d_call: TRBD1
j_call: TRBJ2-7
cdr3_nt: TGTGCCAGCAGTTACTCGAAGGGGACAGGCCCATACGAGCAGTACTTC
cdr3_aa: CASSYSKGTGPYEQYF

v_call: TRBV27
clone_size: NA
d_call: NA
j_call: TRBJ2-7
cdr3_nt: TGTGCCAGCAGTTCCATCCTCTTGGGTGGGCGGGGTGGCTACGAGCAGTACTTC
cdr3_aa: CASSSILLGGRGGYEQYF

v_call: TRBV5-1
clone_size: NA
d_call: NA
j_call: TRBJ1-2
cdr3_nt: NA
cdr3_aa: CASSFGQGYGYTF

v_call: TRBV27
clone_size: NA
d_call: NA
j_call: TRBJ1-5
cdr3_nt: TGTGCCAGCAGTTTATCACATTTACCCAATCAGCCCCAGCATTTT
cdr3_aa: CASSLSHLPNQPQHF

v_call: TRBV27
clone_size: NA
d_call: NA
j_call: TRBJ2-3
cdr3_nt: TGTGCCAGCAGTTTAACTACTAGCACAGATACGCAGTATTTT
cdr3_aa: CASSLTTSTDTQYF

v_call: TRBV30
clone_size: NA
d_call: TRBD1
j_call: TRBJ1-1
cdr3_nt: TGTGCCTGGAGTGATGGGACAGGGGCGAACACTGAAGCTTTCTTT
cdr3_aa: CAWSDGTGANTEAFF

v_call: TRBV5-1
clone_size: NA
d_call: NA
j_call: TRBJ1-2
cdr3_nt: TGCGCCAGCAGCTTGGAATGGATAGCGATGGATGGCTACACCTTC
cdr3_aa: CASSLEWIAMDGYTF

v_call: TRBV5-1
clone_size: NA
d_call: NA
j_call: TRBJ1-5
cdr3_nt: TGCGCCAGCAGCCCACAGACAGATCAGCCCCAGCATTTT
cdr3_aa: CASSPQTDQPQHF

v_call: TRBV2
clone_size: once
d_call: TRBD2
j_call: TRBJ2-3
cdr3_nt: TGTGCCAGCAGTGGAGGGACTAGCGGGAGTGGAAATACGCAGTATTTT
cdr3_aa: CASSGGTSGSGNTQYF

v_call: TRBV28
clone_size: many
d_call: TRBD2
j_call: TRBJ2-5
cdr3_nt: TGTGCCAGCAGGGAGGGACTAGCGGGAACGGGAGAGACCCAGTACTTC
cdr3_aa: CASREGLAGTGETQYF

v_call: TRBV24-1
clone_size: NA
d_call: NA
j_call: TRBJ1-1
cdr3_nt: TGTGCCACCAGTAGTGGCAGAATGAACACTGAAGCTTTCTTT
cdr3_aa: CATSSGRMNTEAFF

v_call: TRBV11-2
clone_size: NA
d_call: TRBD2
j_call: TRBJ2-7
cdr3_nt: TGTGCCAGCAGCTCGGGACTAGCGGGCTCCTACGAGCAGTACTTC
cdr3_aa: CASSSGLAGSYEQYF

v_call: TRBV5-4
clone_size: NA
d_call: NA
j_call: TRBJ2-7
cdr3_nt: TGTGCCCCGCGGCTGTGGGTACACGAGCAGTACTTC
cdr3_aa: CAPRLWVHEQYF

v_call: TRBV18
clone_size: once
d_call: NA
j_call: TRBJ2-1
cdr3_nt: TGTGCCAGCTCACCACCGACCAGACTCCAGTTCTTC
cdr3_aa: CASSPPTRLQFF

v_call: TRBV5-1
clone_size: NA
d_call: NA
j_call: TRBJ1-1
cdr3_nt: TGCGCCAGCAGCACGTGGGACAATGAAGCTTTCTTT
cdr3_aa: CASSTWDNEAFF

v_call: TRBV7-3
clone_size: NA
d_call: NA
j_call: TRBJ2-5
cdr3_nt: TGTGCCAGCAGCTTCTCCCAGCGAGAGACCCAGTACTTC
cdr3_aa: CASSFSQRETQYF

v_call: TRBV7-3
clone_size: once
d_call: TRBD2
j_call: TRBJ2-1
cdr3_nt: TGTGCCAGCAGCCTAAGAGCGGGAGGGCTAAATGAGCAGTTCTTC
cdr3_aa: CASSLRAGGLNEQFF

v_call: TRBV19
clone_size: NA
d_call: TRBD2
j_call: TRBJ2-3
cdr3_nt: TGTGCCAGTAGTATAGGAAGGACTAGCGGACCTCCGGCAGATACGCAGTATTTT
cdr3_aa: CASSIGRTSGPPADTQYF